This T cell receptor (beta chain) was captured in a study of graft-versus-host responses after intestinal transplantation. Study background: Recipients underwent multivisceral, liver-intestinal, or isolated intestinal transplants. Tacrolimus plus steroids were given to all recipients for about three years, preceded by anti-thymocyte globulin induction.

This clone was picked up a small number of times. Its antigen is not known. Here immunoSEQ multiplex PCR was the method, and the copy in TCRdb shows in-frame clones only, minus some. This table holds about 71,000 clones, 90% found once. Between the trimmed V and J ends, which lost 1 base and 5 bases, there was a span of 8 bases. In germline, CDR1 is MGHRA, CDR2 YSYEKL. The CDR3 covers 13 residues. This chain connects TRBV4-1 to TRBJ2-5; D remains ambiguous. The sample was unstimulated CD8+ T cells sorted from spleen or lymph node cells, taken before intestinal transplant. The receptor's source is a human donor who received an intestinal transplant. Written as DNA, the CDR3 is TGCGCCAGCAGCCAAGTTGGGCAGGAGACCCAGTACTTC. It translates to CASSQVGQETQYF.